This T cell receptor beta chain was observed in a study of radiotherapy plus CTLA-4 blockade in lung cancer. Overall study context: Of the patients, about 18% showed objective responses and more than 30% attained disease control. Findings and caveats of the study: In blood, after radiotherapy plus ipilimumab, tumor-derived TCR clones expanded.

A note on this clone: Antigen: not known.

Assay used: immunoSEQ multiplex PCR; TCRdb lists only in-frame clones, some missing. Of 90,000 to 150,000 clones listed, 78% are singletons. Looked up from germline, CDR1 is LGHNA and CDR2 is YNFKEQ. CDR3 length: 15 amino acids. V lost 4 bases and J lost 8; bases outside the gene matches: 9. The sequences come from peripheral blood, collected from a patient treated with radiotherapy plus ipilimumab. This sequence was found in a human donor with non-small cell lung cancer who had a partial response to radiotherapy plus ipilimumab. This chain connects TRBV4-2 to TRBJ1-4, with 8 bases identical to TRBD1. CDR3 region: CASSREGQAQEKLFF. Written as DNA, the CDR3 is TGTGCCAGCAGCCGGGAGGGACAGGCCCAAGAAAAACTGTTTTTT.